The 25 T cell receptor beta chains in this list originate from one sample, sequenced in a study of blood T cell repertoires in COVID-19. TCRdb's copy holds only in-frame clones and misses some; the assay was immunoSEQ multiplex PCR. The data contain a few hundred thousand clones, about 90% of them seen just once; the ten biggest clones take up 0.95% to 1.5%. Sequenced material: PBMCs or T cells enriched from blood (not recorded which). The receptors originated from a man aged 25 to 40 who had recovered from COVID-19.

The chain employs TRBV12-3 or TRBV12-4 and TRBJ1-2, with 9 positions matching TRBD1. The CDR3 runs to 13 residues. Germline trimming cut 0 bases from V and 7 bases from J; bases unmatched to any gene: 0. CDR3 amino acids: CASSLADRGGYTF. CDR3 sequence (DNA): TGTGCCAGCAGTTTAGCGGACAGGGGTGGCTACACCTTC.

The J gene is TRBJ1-1, the V gene TRBV6-2 or TRBV6-3; D is unclear. V was clipped by 3 bases and J by 2 bases, with 7 bases between them. This CDR3 is built from 13 residues. The V gene's germline CDR1 is MNHEY and CDR2 SVGEGT. CDR3 DNA: TGTGCCAGCAGTTATTGGGCTAACACTGAAGCTTTCTTT. Its protein is CASSYWANTEAFF.

The V gene is TRBV28, the J gene TRBJ2-4; TRBD2 agrees at 11 bases. The germline V gene has CDR1 MDHEN and CDR2 SYDVKM. CDR3 length equals 19 residues. V was clipped by 5 bases and J by 0 bases; unmatched bases: 12. The CDR3 is CASSPRLAGSFLAKNIQYF. CDR3 DNA: TGTGCCAGCAGTCCAAGACTAGCGGGATCGTTTCTAGCCAAAAACATTCAGTACTTC.

The J gene is TRBJ2-3, the V gene TRBV7-2; a weak D match, TRBD1 (6 bases). Germline CDR1 is SGHTA and CDR2 is FQGNSA. Trimming cost V 2 bases and J 2 bases, with 8 bases left between them. This CDR3 is built from 14 residues. The CDR3 nucleotides read TGTGCCAGCAGCTTAAAGGGGGACACAGATACGCAGTATTTT. Its translation is CASSLKGDTDTQYF.

This sequence joins TRBV5-5 and TRBJ2-1, with 7 bases aligning to TRBD2. Trimming at V came to 4 bases and at J to 3 bases, leaving 7 bases not matched to a gene. CDR1 and CDR2 (germline): SGHKS, YYEKEE (reference sequence). The CDR3 sequence is 15 residues long. Here the CDR3 DNA reads TGTGCCAGCAGCGGAACCGGGACTAACTACAATGAGCAGTTCTTC. This translates into CASSGTGTNYNEQFF.

The chain is built from TRBV19 and TRBJ2-7; 7 positions agree with TRBD2. The CDR3 is 14 residues long. The germline CDR1 and CDR2 sequences are LNHDA and SQIVND (reference sequence). V shed 6 bases, J shed 4 bases, and the junction held 9 bases outside the gene matches. The CDR3 is CASSPSAGGYEQYF. The CDR3 DNA is TGTGCCAGTAGCCCGTCGGCCGGGGGGTACGAGCAGTACTTC.

This chain joins TRBV11-2 and TRBJ2-7, with 7 positions matching TRBD1. V lost 4 bases, J lost 1 base, and 7 bases stayed unmatched. Germline CDR1 SGHAT, CDR2 FQNNGV. The length of the CDR3 is 15 residues. The CDR3 region has the DNA TGTGCCAGCAGCTCAACTCGGACAGGTTCCTACGAGCAGTACTTC. Protein product: CASSSTRTGSYEQYF.

This clone occurred a few times. The chain couples TRBV9 to TRBJ1-1, with D unresolved. V was cut by 0 bases and J by 3 bases, with 12 bases left in between. The germline CDR1 and CDR2 sequences are SGDLS and YYNGEE. This CDR3 is built from 15 residues. Here the CDR3 reads CASSVEGGFDTEAFF. CDR3 DNA: TGTGCCAGCAGCGTAGAGGGCGGGTTTGACACTGAAGCTTTCTTT.

J is TRBJ2-1 and V is TRBV6-2 or TRBV6-3; perhaps TRBD2 as D (5 bases). Germline-derived CDR1 and CDR2 are MNHEY and SVGEGT. With 2 bases removed from V and 0 bases from J, the gap between germline ends came to 8 bases. The CDR3 sequence is 15 residues long. This chain's CDR3 is CASSYRGDSYNEQFF. For the CDR3, the DNA is TGTGCCAGCAGTTACCGGGGAGACTCCTACAATGAGCAGTTCTTC.

This chain uses TRBV7-9 with TRBJ1-3; 9 bases match TRBD1. Per the germline V gene, CDR1 is SEHNR and CDR2 is FQNEAQ (reference sequence). This CDR3 is 17 amino acids long. V lost 5 bases and J lost 0; bases outside the gene matches: 8. Written as DNA, the CDR3 is TGTGCCAGCAGCACAGGACAGGGGACCCACTCTGGAAACACCATATATTTT. Translation gives CASSTGQGTHSGNTIYF.

Ten or more counts support this clone. Other DNA sequences in the same sample also yield this CDR3. The chain combines TRBV14 with TRBJ1-2; 8 bases agree with TRBD1. Trimming at V came to 1 base and at J to 4 bases, leaving 2 bases not matched to a gene. The CDR3 spans 14 residues. Germline V gene lookup returns CDR1 SGHDN and CDR2 FVKESK. The CDR3 is CASSQGTGPYGYTF. CDR3 nucleotides: TGTGCCAGCAGCCAAGGGACAGGGCCCTATGGCTACACCTTC.

The genes are TRBV30 and TRBJ1-4; 7 nucleotides align to TRBD1. The CDR3 consists of 12 residues. The V gene's germline CDR1 is GTSNPN and CDR2 SVGIG (reference sequence). V lost 6 bases and J lost 7; bases outside the gene matches: 5. The DNA for the CDR3 is TGTGCCTGCGAGACAGGGACTGAAAAACTGTTTTTT. It yields the protein CACETGTEKLFF. Combining the CDR3 with reference TRBV30 and TRBJ1-4 gives the whole variable domain SQTIHQWPATLVQPVGSPLSLECTVEGTSNPNLYWYRQAAGRGLQLLFYSVGIGQISSEVPQNLSASRPQDRQFILSSKKLLLSDSGFYLCACETGTEKLFFGSGTQLSVL.

The chain couples TRBV2 to TRBJ1-2; 9 bases map to TRBD1. J lost 8 bases, V lost 6 bases, and 13 bases had no gene match. The CDR3 has 15 residues. The germline CDR1 and CDR2 sequences are SNHLY and FYNNEI. CDR3 sequence reads: CASRIPLRQGVGYTF. CDR3 in DNA: TGTGCCAGCAGGATACCACTAAGACAGGGGGTCGGCTACACCTTC.

The V gene is TRBV11-2, the J gene TRBJ2-7; maybe TRBD2 (6 bases). Germline CDR1 reads SGHAT; CDR2 reads FQNNGV. Trimming shortened V by 0 bases and J by 4 bases, and 13 bases separated the two germline ends. The CDR3 is 15 residues long. CDR3 residues: CASSLDRGNLYEQYF. The CDR3 coding sequence is TGTGCCAGCAGCTTAGATCGGGGGAATCTTTACGAGCAGTACTTC.

The V call is TRBV13, the J call TRBJ2-7; 9 bases agree with TRBD1. The CDR3 loop spans 16 amino acids. The germline gives CDR1 PRHDT, CDR2 FYEKMQ (reference sequence). J lost 3 bases, V lost 4 bases, and 10 bases had no gene match. CDR3 sequence (DNA): TGTGCCAGCAGCTCCTCCGGGACAGGGAATTTCTACGAGCAGTACTTC. It encodes CASSSSGTGNFYEQYF.

V usage is TRBV5-1 and J usage is TRBJ2-3; D gene unclear. CDR3 length: 14 amino acids. CDR1 and CDR2 (germline): SGHRS, YFSETQ. V was pared by 7 bases and J by 0 bases, with 12 bases between. CDR3 sequence reads: CASQVQPSTDTQYF. CDR3 DNA sequence: TGCGCCAGCCAGGTGCAGCCTAGCACAGATACGCAGTATTTT.

The chain links TRBV15 to TRBJ1-3; 8 bases line up with TRBD1. V was pared by 0 bases and J by 0 bases, with 4 bases of the junction left unmatched. CDR1 is LNHNV, CDR2 YYDKDF, per germline (reference sequence). The CDR3 totals 17 residues. The CDR3 reads CATSRDPGGSSGNTIYF. DNA of the CDR3: TGTGCCACCAGCAGAGACCCAGGGGGCTCCTCTGGAAACACCATATATTTT.

The chain is built from TRBV30 and TRBJ1-5; D remains ambiguous. The CDR3 runs 14 residues. V lost 0 bases, J lost 4 bases, and 10 bases lay in between. Germline V gene lookup returns CDR1 GTSNPN and CDR2 SVGIG (reference sequence). CDR3 amino acids: CAWSVGGRNQPQHF. The CDR3 nucleotides read TGTGCCTGGAGTGTGGGCGGGAGGAATCAGCCCCAGCATTTT. Based on the CDR3 plus reference TRBV30 and TRBJ1-5, the full variable domain is SQTIHQWPATLVQPVGSPLSLECTVEGTSNPNLYWYRQAAGRGLQLLFYSVGIGQISSEVPQNLSASRPQDRQFILSSKKLLLSDSGFYLCAWSVGGRNQPQHFGDGTRLSIL.

CDR3 amino acids: CASSLGGKVEKLFF. As DNA, the CDR3 is TGTGCCAGCAGTTTGGGAGGGAAGGTGGAAAAACTGTTTTTT. The rearrangement uses TRBV9 and TRBJ1-4, with D unresolved. The CDR3 has 14 residues. CDR1 and CDR2 (germline): SGDLS, YYNGEE. V was cut by 5 bases and J by 8 bases, with 16 bases left in between.

The genes are TRBV11-2 and TRBJ2-7; TRBD2 agrees at 8 bases. V was clipped by 3 bases and J by 4 bases; unmatched bases: 8. In germline, CDR1 is SGHAT, CDR2 FQNNGV. This CDR3 spans 15 amino acids. CDR3 in amino acids: CASSLSGTRGYEQYF. In DNA form, the CDR3 reads TGTGCCAGCAGCTTGTCCGGGACTAGGGGGTACGAGCAGTACTTC.

The chain links TRBV5-4 to TRBJ1-1; D is possibly TRBD1 (5 bases). Trimming stripped 4 bases from V and 5 bases from J, with 15 bases between. This CDR3 has 14 amino acids. Germline V gene lookup returns CDR1 SGHNT and CDR2 YYREEE (reference sequence). The CDR3 DNA reads as TGTGCCAGCAGCGGCAAAGGGGCAGAGACTGAAGCTTTCTTT. Translating gives CASSGKGAETEAFF.

This sequence joins TRBV5-6 and TRBJ2-7; D is undetermined. Trimming took 2 bases from V and 0 from J, leaving 3 bases between them. The CDR3 totals 12 residues. Germline loops: CDR1 SGHDT, CDR2 YYEEEE. DNA of the CDR3: TGTGCCAGCAGCTTCAGCTCCTACGAGCAGTACTTC. This encodes CASSFSSYEQYF.

V usage is TRBV27 and J usage is TRBJ2-7; D is unclear. V was shortened by 3 bases and J by 4 bases, with 4 bases between the two germline ends. There are 11 residues in the CDR3. Germline CDR1 and CDR2: MNHEY and SMNVEV (reference sequence). The CDR3 DNA follows: TGTGCCAGCAGTTTCGGGTACGAGCAGTACTTC. Encoded protein: CASSFGYEQYF.

The chain combines TRBV11-1 with TRBJ1-6; 7 nucleotides line up with TRBD1. Germline CDR1 and CDR2: SGHAT and FQDESV (reference sequence). Trimming took 5 bases from V and 4 from J; bases not matched to a gene: 2. The CDR3 spans 14 residues. In DNA, the CDR3 is TGTGCCAGCAGCAAACAGGGGTATAATTCACCCCTCCACTTT. Its translation: CASSKQGYNSPLHF.

This chain links TRBV27 with TRBJ1-2; TRBD1 matches 7 bases. Germline V gives CDR1 MNHEY, CDR2 SMNVEV (reference sequence). V lost 2 bases and J lost 0; bases outside the gene matches: 9. This CDR3 has 17 amino acids. The CDR3 region has the DNA TGTGCCAGCAGTTTAAGGGGGCGAGTCGAAGCTAACTATGGCTACACCTTC. This encodes CASSLRGRVEANYGYTF.